These 6 T cell receptor beta chains were sequenced from one sample in a study of control samples from healthy donors and cancer patients. This table comes from immunoSEQ multiplex PCR, and its TCRdb copy is limited to in-frame clones, with some not included. The table includes about 170,000 clones, just over 90% detected once. The specimen sequenced was blood. These receptors all come from a woman aged 60 to 75 in good health.

V gene TRBV19 combines with J gene TRBJ1-5; D gene uncertain. This CDR3 region has 13 residues. CDR1 is LNHDA, CDR2 SQIVND, per germline (reference sequence). V was trimmed by 5 bases and J by 3 bases, leaving 8 bases between them. This CDR3 reads CASSRPANQPQHF. Written as DNA, the CDR3 is TGTGCCAGTAGTCGACCAGCCAATCAGCCCCAGCATTTT.

A single count supports this clone. V gene TRBV6-2 or TRBV6-3 combines with J gene TRBJ1-5; D may be TRBD1 (5 bases). V lost 4 bases and J lost 5, with 21 bases in between. The length of the CDR3 is 17 residues. Germline CDR1 is MNHEY and CDR2 is SVGEGT. In DNA form, the CDR3 reads TGTGCCAGCAGTTTGCTCGGGACTCAGAGGCCAGATCAGCCCCAGCATTTT. This translates into CASSLLGTQRPDQPQHF.

This chain uses TRBV13 with TRBJ2-5, with no clear D. The CDR3 covers 19 residues. The germline gives CDR1 PRHDT, CDR2 FYEKMQ (reference sequence). V was trimmed by 4 bases and J by 3 bases, leaving 27 bases between them. The CDR3 is CASSSRITGPGVLKETQYF. Written as DNA, the CDR3 is TGTGCCAGCAGCTCCCGGATCACTGGGCCCGGTGTCCTCAAAGAGACCCAGTACTTC.

The V and J genes are TRBV3-1 (or the pseudogene TRBV3-2) and TRBJ1-2, with D possibly being TRBD1 (6 bases). The V end lost 1 base, the J end lost 8 bases, and 17 bases lay between the germline ends. The CDR3 totals 15 residues. Germline CDR1 and CDR2: LGHDT and YNNKEL (reference sequence). The CDR3 nucleotides read TGTGCCAGCAGCCAAGGAGAGACAGGCCGCGGGGGCTACACCTTC. This translates into CASSQGETGRGGYTF.

The chain joins TRBV2 to TRBJ1-1; no firm D call. CDR1 and CDR2 from the germline V gene are SNHLY and FYNNEI. Trimming shortened V by 3 bases and J by 5 bases, and 10 bases separated the two germline ends. The CDR3 is 13 residues long. CDR3 DNA sequence: TGTGCCAGCAGTGACGGGGTGGTTACTGAAGCTTTCTTT. The encoded protein is CASSDGVVTEAFF.

The table lists this clone with a count of one. J is TRBJ1-5 and V is TRBV19; D is uncertain. The CDR3 sequence is 13 residues long. Germline V gene sequence: CDR1 LNHDA, CDR2 SQIVND (reference sequence). V was shortened by 5 bases and J by 3 bases, with 8 bases between the two germline ends. This CDR3 is CASSPQPNQPQHF. CDR3 DNA sequence: TGTGCCAGTAGTCCCCAGCCCAATCAGCCCCAGCATTTT.